A single sample gave rise to the 32 T cell receptor beta chains below, sequenced in a study of molecular identifiers for immune sequencing clone quantification. TCRdb reprocessed the PCR reads with MiXCR, giving one entry per CDR3 protein. The sample includes around 65,000 distinct CDR3 sequences, 15% to 20% seen only once; the top ten take 1.3% to 1.5%. Sequencing was done on a sample of naive CD8+ T cells from blood, with Jurkat cell RNA spiked in. The subset denotes: FACS-sorted CD8+CD4-CCR7+CD45RA+ naive T cells. These receptors all stem from a human donor in good health. Some libraries in this study had Jurkat cell RNA spiked in.

In this sample, this clonotype turned up many times. The gene calls are TRBV28 and TRBJ2-5; 10 nucleotides agree with TRBD2. Trimming at V came to 1 base and at J to 4 bases, leaving 9 bases not matched to a gene. CDR1 is MDHEN, CDR2 SYDVKM, per germline. CDR3 size: 17 residues. This chain's CDR3 is CASSLYFSGRPSETQYF. CDR3 nucleotides: TGTGCCAGCAGTTTATATTTTAGCGGGAGGCCCTCAGAGACCCAGTACTTC.

The chain recombines TRBV10-3 with TRBJ2-5, with 8 nucleotides matching TRBD1. Germline V lookup: CDR1 ENHRY, CDR2 SYGVKD. The ends lost 4 bases at V and 2 bases at J; junction bases unmatched: 3. The CDR3 is 14 residues long. The CDR3 region is CAISGGQEQETQYF. The CDR3 DNA is TGTGCCATCAGTGGGGGACAGGAGCAAGAGACCCAGTACTTC.

This clonotype turned up a few times. The J gene is TRBJ2-7, the V gene TRBV5-1; 10 bases agree with TRBD1. The length of the CDR3 is 18 residues. Germline V CDR1 and CDR2: SGHRS, YFSETQ. With 4 bases clipped from V and 0 bases from J, the junction kept 13 bases outside the gene matches. The CDR3: CASSAGQPGQGNSYEQYF. DNA of the CDR3: TGCGCCAGCAGCGCCGGCCAGCCGGGACAGGGGAACTCCTACGAGCAGTACTTC.

A note on this clonotype: A clone one base away is much larger, so this may be a read error. The gene calls are TRBV7-8 and TRBJ2-1; TRBD2 might be the D (5 bases). V shed 2 bases and J shed 12 bases, with 17 bases lying between them. Germline values: CDR1 SGHVS, CDR2 FQNEAQ. This CDR3 comprises 14 residues. CDR3 in amino acids: CASSLYWGESGQFF. Here the CDR3 DNA reads TGTGCCAGCAGCTTATATTGGGGAGAAAGTGGGCAGTTCTTC.

Ten or more counts support this clonotype. The chain couples TRBV20-1 to TRBJ2-6; no firm D call. V shed 3 bases and J shed 0 bases, with 15 bases lying between them. The CDR3 spans 17 residues. Germline assignment: CDR1 DFQATT and CDR2 SNEGSKA (reference sequence). As DNA, the CDR3 is TGCAGTGCTAGCCCCCCCGTGGCTGTCTCTGGGGCCAACGTCCTGACTTTC. Its protein product is CSASPPVAVSGANVLTF.

This clonotype showed up many times. This chain uses TRBV20-1 with TRBJ1-1; tentatively, D is TRBD1 (5 bases). The V end was cut by 2 bases, the J end by 1 base, with 14 bases between. CDR3 length: 15 residues. The germline CDR1 and CDR2 sequences are DFQATT and SNEGSKA (reference sequence). The CDR3 bases are TGCAGTGCTAGAACCCCGGGGGGGTCGAACACTGAAGCTTTCTTT. Translated: CSARTPGGSNTEAFF.

CDR3 region: CASRIAGAPYNEQFF. The DNA for the CDR3 is TGTGCCAGCAGAATAGCGGGGGCTCCGTACAATGAGCAGTTCTTC. The genes are TRBV12-3 or TRBV12-4 and TRBJ2-1, with 9 nucleotides matching TRBD2. J gave up 4 bases and V 6 bases, and 7 bases lay outside the gene matches. The CDR3 runs to 15 residues.

Only a few counts were recorded for this clonotype. This chain's CDR3 is CASSHYRPGGNTEAFF. As DNA, the CDR3 is TGTGCCAGCAGCCATTACAGACCAGGGGGTAACACTGAAGCTTTCTTT. The V gene is TRBV11-2, the J gene TRBJ1-1; 7 nucleotides match TRBD1. The length of the CDR3 is 16 residues. Germline V gives CDR1 SGHAT, CDR2 FQNNGV. V dropped 5 bases and J dropped 2; count of bases not matched to a gene: 11.

This clonotype was counted at least ten times. V usage is TRBV6-1 and J usage is TRBJ2-3; D not certain. V lost 2 bases, J lost 4 bases, and 10 bases lay in between. The CDR3 contains 14 residues. Germline CDR1 MNHNS, CDR2 SASEGT. In DNA form, the CDR3 reads TGTGCCAGCAGTGAATGGGAAGCAGCAGATACGCAGTATTTT. It encodes CASSEWEAADTQYF.

A note on this clonotype: This may come from a read error, since a much larger clone is one base off. The chain is built from TRBV28 and TRBJ2-1; the match to TRBD1 covers 7 bases. Germline CDR1 reads MDHEN; CDR2 reads SYDVKM. V shed 11 bases and J 2 bases; nucleotides not matched to a gene: 3. CDR3 length: 12 amino acids. The chain's CDR3 is CAGQGAYNEQFF. The CDR3, as DNA: TGTGCCGGCCAGGGGGCCTACAATGAGCAGTTCTTC. Combining the CDR3 with reference TRBV28 and TRBJ2-1 gives the whole variable domain DVKVTQSSRYLVKRTGEKVFLECVQDMDHENMFWYRQDPGLGLRLIYFSYDVKMKEKGDIPEGYSVSREKKERFSLILESASTNQTSMYLCAGQGAYNEQFFGPGTRLTVL.

This clonotype was counted at least ten times. V and J are TRBV11-2 and TRBJ2-7; D possibly corresponds to TRBD2 (6 bases). The V end lost 3 bases, the J end lost 0 bases, and 15 bases lay between the germline ends. The CDR3 is 16 amino acids. Germline V gives CDR1 SGHAT, CDR2 FQNNGV. This CDR3 reads CASSLPLAYSSYEQYF. The CDR3 nucleotides are TGTGCCAGCAGCTTGCCTCTAGCGTACTCCTCCTACGAGCAGTACTTC.

This clonotype came up a few times. V is TRBV5-4 and J is TRBJ2-3; a weak D match, TRBD2 (5 bases). The CDR3 has 14 amino acids. The germline gives CDR1 SGHNT, CDR2 YYREEE (reference sequence). Deletions cut 4 bases from V and 4 bases from J, with 13 bases between. For the CDR3, the DNA is TGTGCCAGCAGCCTCATTCTAGCCCCAGATACGCAGTATTTT. Its protein is CASSLILAPDTQYF. The whole variable domain, remainder taken from reference TRBV5-4 and TRBJ2-3, is ETGVTQSPTHLIKTRGQQVTLRCSSQSGHNTVSWYQQALGQGPQFIFQYYREEENGRGNFPPRFSGLQFPNYSSELNVNALELDDSALYLCASSLILAPDTQYFGPGTRLTVL.

In its sample, this clonotype was seen many times. The J gene is TRBJ2-3, the V gene TRBV24-1, with a possible D match to TRBD2 (6 bases). The V gene lost 4 bases and the J gene lost 1 base, with 17 bases spanning the gap. Germline V gene sequence: CDR1 KGHDR, CDR2 SFDVKD. This CDR3 has 17 amino acids. The CDR3 region has the DNA TGTGCCACCAGTGAACCACGTACCCTAGCGCGCACAGATACGCAGTATTTT. Translated: CATSEPRTLARTDTQYF.

In the case of this clonotype: This sequence may be a read error, since a much larger clone differs from it by one base. The rearrangement links TRBV29-1 to TRBJ1-1; 8 bases match TRBD1. This CDR3 spans 12 amino acids. The V gene's germline CDR1 is SQVTM and CDR2 ANQGSEA. The CDR3 DNA reads TGCGGCGGATCAGGGGGCCTCACTGAAGCTTTCTTT. It translates to CGGSGGLTEAFF.

This clonotype was counted at least ten times. The CDR3 loop is CASRGLAGHYEQYF. For the CDR3, the DNA is TGTGCCAGTAGGGGACTAGCGGGGCACTACGAGCAGTACTTC. The V and J genes are TRBV19 and TRBJ2-7, with TRBD2 matching 13 bases. V dropped 6 bases and J dropped 3; count of bases not matched to a gene: 2. CDR3 size: 14 residues. Germline lookup yields CDR1 LNHDA and CDR2 SQIVND (reference sequence).

In this sample, this clonotype turned up many times. This rearrangement joins TRBV13 to TRBJ2-7; D unresolved. CDR3 length equals 13 residues. The V end lost 4 bases, the J end lost 2 bases, and 9 bases lay between the germline ends. Germline-derived CDR1 and CDR2 are PRHDT and FYEKMQ (reference sequence). CDR3 in amino acids: CASSSQVTYEQYF. The CDR3 DNA is TGTGCCAGCAGCTCCCAGGTCACCTACGAGCAGTACTTC.

V and J are TRBV27 and TRBJ2-2; 10 nucleotides line up with TRBD1. The CDR3 covers 16 residues. Germline-derived CDR1 and CDR2 are MNHEY and SMNVEV (reference sequence). V was clipped by 3 bases and J by 5 bases; unmatched bases: 6. The CDR3 DNA sequence: TGTGCCAGCAGTTTCCCGACAGGGGGCGGAACCGGGGAGCTGTTTTTT. The encoded protein is CASSFPTGGGTGELFF.

This clonotype was seen a handful of times. In DNA form, the CDR3 reads TGTGCCAGCAGTCGAAGAGCGGGACCTTTTCCAGAGACCCAGTACTTC. Protein product: CASSRRAGPFPETQYF. This chain uses TRBV12-3 or TRBV12-4 with TRBJ2-5, with 7 bases fitting TRBD2. With 5 bases clipped from V and 4 bases from J, the junction kept 13 bases outside the gene matches. The CDR3 length is 16 residues.

This clonotype was counted at least ten times. The chain is built from TRBV19 and TRBJ2-7; 7 bases are shared with TRBD1. The CDR3 loop spans 13 amino acids. The trim removed 3 bases at V and 1 base at J, leaving 0 bases unmatched. CDR1 is LNHDA and CDR2 is SQIVND in the germline V gene (reference sequence). The CDR3 DNA sequence: TGTGCCAGTAGTATGACAGGGTCCTACGAGCAGTACTTC. Translating it yields CASSMTGSYEQYF.

This clonotype occurred many times. This chain joins TRBV5-4 and TRBJ2-3; no clear D gene. Germline-derived CDR1 and CDR2 are SGHNT and YYREEE (reference sequence). The CDR3 runs to 15 residues. The ends were cut back, 0 bases at V and 2 bases at J, with 10 bases in the middle. The DNA of the CDR3 is TGTGCCAGCAGCTTGGGGGCTAGTGACACAGATACGCAGTATTTT. Translating it yields CASSLGASDTDTQYF. Filled out from reference TRBV5-4 and TRBJ2-3, the complete variable domain reads ETGVTQSPTHLIKTRGQQVTLRCSSQSGHNTVSWYQQALGQGPQFIFQYYREEENGRGNFPPRFSGLQFPNYSSELNVNALELDDSALYLCASSLGASDTDTQYFGPGTRLTVL.

As for this clonotype: Being one base from a much bigger clone, this may be a read error. V gene TRBV5-1 combines with J gene TRBJ2-3; 8 bases line up with TRBD2. This CDR3 is 15 amino acids long. The V gene's germline CDR1 is SGHRS and CDR2 YFSETQ. The CDR3 nucleotides read TGCGCCAGCAGCTTCCTAGCGGGCCGCACAGGTACGCAGTATTTT. It yields the protein CASSFLAGRTGTQYF.

This clonotype was found many times. V gene TRBV9 combines with J gene TRBJ2-2, with D perhaps assigned TRBD1 or TRBD2 (5 bases each). The CDR3 is 17 residues long. Germline CDR1 is SGDLS and CDR2 is YYNGEE. V was pared by 4 bases and J by 5 bases, with 21 bases between. In DNA, the CDR3 is TGTGCCAGCAGCCGTCCCTACCGAGGGGCTGAGACCGGGGAGCTGTTTTTT. This encodes CASSRPYRGAETGELFF.

In regard to this clonotype: The junction differs from germline at one of its ends, possibly a read error. The V and J genes are TRBV19 and TRBJ2-7; the match to TRBD2 covers 15 bases. Germline values: CDR1 LNHDA, CDR2 SQIVND (reference sequence). This CDR3 has 15 amino acids. CDR3 bases: TGTGCCAGTGGTATGGGACTAGCGGGAGGCTACGAGCAGTACTTC. Its translation: CASGMGLAGGYEQYF.

In the case of this clonotype: Possible read error: a much larger clone is one base away. The chain couples TRBV7-9 to TRBJ2-3; 11 nucleotides match TRBD2. The V and J ends lost 5 bases and 0 bases, in that order; junction bases with no gene match: 10. The CDR3 consists of 18 residues. CDR1 and CDR2 (germline): SEHNR, FQNEAQ (reference sequence). This CDR3 reads CASSPSIAGGPSTDTQYF. CDR3 coding DNA: TGTGCCAGCAGCCCGTCGATAGCGGGAGGGCCGAGCACAGATACGCAGTATTTT.

By share, this clonotype ranks as medium-sized. V is TRBV7-8 and J is TRBJ2-3; D might be TRBD2 (5 bases). The germline gives CDR1 SGHVS, CDR2 FQNEAQ. With 3 bases removed from V and 0 bases from J, the gap between germline ends came to 13 bases. The CDR3 contains 16 residues. The CDR3 reads CASSFAYGLSTDTQYF. In nucleotides, the CDR3 is TGTGCCAGCAGCTTCGCCTACGGACTCAGCACAGATACGCAGTATTTT.

This clonotype came up many times. The chain joins TRBV20-1 to TRBJ2-1, with 11 positions matching TRBD2. This CDR3 is built from 15 residues. The germline gives CDR1 DFQATT, CDR2 SNEGSKA (reference sequence). V was pared by 6 bases and J by 4 bases, with 8 bases of the junction left unmatched. The CDR3 region is CSARTSGSFYNEQFF. The DNA of the CDR3 is TGCAGTGCACGTACTAGCGGGAGTTTTTACAATGAGCAGTTCTTC.

This clonotype was recorded at least ten times. This chain uses TRBV29-1 with TRBJ1-2; the match to TRBD1 covers 10 bases. V was pared by 2 bases and J by 4 bases, with 7 bases of the junction left unmatched. CDR3 length equals 15 residues. Per germline, CDR1 SQVTM and CDR2 ANQGSEA. The CDR3 bases are TGCAGCGTTGAATCCCGGGACAGGGGAATCTATGGCTACACCTTC. It yields the protein CSVESRDRGIYGYTF.

This clonotype has ten or more counts. This chain links TRBV20-1 with TRBJ1-1; D remains unclear. The CDR3 totals 12 residues. Germline CDR1 is DFQATT and CDR2 is SNEGSKA (reference sequence). Trimming left V 4 bases short and J 4 bases short, with 10 bases between. The CDR3 region has the DNA TGCAGTGCTAATGAGGTGGGCACTGAAGCTTTCTTT. Translation gives CSANEVGTEAFF.

This clonotype was seen many times. The V call is TRBV7-2, the J call TRBJ2-7; the D is unclear. V lost 5 bases to trimming and J lost 2 bases, with 10 bases between them. From germline, CDR1 is SGHTA and CDR2 FQGNSA. The CDR3 is 13 residues long. The CDR3 is CASSIFSAYEQYF. In nucleotides, the CDR3 is TGTGCCAGCAGCATCTTTTCGGCCTACGAGCAGTACTTC.

The chain employs TRBV27 and TRBJ2-1; 9 positions agree with TRBD2. The CDR3 loop spans 16 amino acids. The germline V gene encodes CDR1 MNHEY and CDR2 SMNVEV (reference sequence). V shed 6 bases and J 8 bases; nucleotides not matched to a gene: 14. CDR3 amino acids: CASSHAGGGAVYEQFF. The CDR3 DNA is TGTGCCAGCAGCCATGCAGGCGGGGGGGCGGTATATGAGCAGTTCTTC.

This clonotype was observed many times. The V call is TRBV29-1, the J call TRBJ2-1; maybe TRBD2 (6 bases). The CDR3 sequence is 15 residues long. The ends were cut back, 5 bases at V and 0 bases at J, with 14 bases in the middle. Germline V CDR1 and CDR2: SQVTM, ANQGSEA. The chain's CDR3 is CSVLGRGTSYNEQFF. CDR3 nucleotides: TGCAGCGTTTTGGGACGGGGGACCTCCTACAATGAGCAGTTCTTC.

This clonotype was counted a few times. The genes are TRBV27 and TRBJ2-5; D gene unclear. The CDR3 runs to 13 residues. The V gene lost 3 bases and the J gene lost 5 bases, with 10 bases spanning the gap. Germline V CDR1 and CDR2: MNHEY, SMNVEV (reference sequence). The CDR3 is CASSFLSMETQYF. The CDR3 bases are TGTGCCAGCAGTTTCCTCAGTATGGAGACCCAGTACTTC.